This is a list of T cell receptor beta chains from one sample in a study of shared clonotypes between healthy human individuals. Using immunoSEQ multiplex PCR, the repertoire was profiled, and TCRdb retains in-frame clones only, with some absent. The table records 2 million to 3 million clones, over 85% of them present only once. The specimen was naive CD4+ T cells from PBMCs. Receptors were obtained from a man aged 18-30 years in good health. Some clones in this sample may be carry-over from other donors' samples. Both conserved end residues are part of each CDR3. Each record gives: CDR3 DNA, CDR3 protein, V gene, D gene, J gene, clone size. The D gene is left open where the match is weak. Some rows have no size entry. The others give once, few or many, or a class for an expanded clone.

CDR3nt: TGTGCCAGCTCACCACAGGCGGGCACAGATACGCAGTATTTT
CDR3aa: CASSPQAGTDTQYF
v_gene: TRBV18
d_gene: NA
j_gene: TRBJ2-3
abundance: NA

CDR3nt: TGCGCCAGCAGCTTGGCAGGTATAAGGGATCAGCCCCAGCATTTT
CDR3aa: CASSLAGIRDQPQHF
v_gene: TRBV5-1
d_gene: NA
j_gene: TRBJ1-5
abundance: NA

CDR3nt: TGTGCCAGCATCATGGGGGGGACTAGCACAGATACGCAGTATTTT
CDR3aa: CASIMGGTSTDTQYF
v_gene: TRBV28
d_gene: TRBD2
j_gene: TRBJ2-3
abundance: NA

CDR3nt: TGCGCCAGCAGGAGGACAGGGGACAATGAAAAACTGTTTTTT
CDR3aa: CASRRTGDNEKLFF
v_gene: TRBV5-1
d_gene: TRBD1
j_gene: TRBJ1-4
abundance: NA

CDR3nt: TGTGCCAGCAGCTGGAGGGGTGGTTCCTACAATGAGCAGTTCTTC
CDR3aa: CASSWRGGSYNEQFF
v_gene: TRBV5-6
d_gene: NA
j_gene: TRBJ2-1
abundance: NA

CDR3nt: TGTGCCAGCAGCCAAGTTGGATGGCCGGGACGGACTGGAAACACCATATATTTT
CDR3aa: CASSQVGWPGRTGNTIYF
v_gene: TRBV14
d_gene: NA
j_gene: TRBJ1-3
abundance: few

CDR3nt: TGTGCCAGCAGTTCCCGGCCCGGGCCCTCAGCAGTGCATTTT
CDR3aa: CASSSRPGPSAVHF
v_gene: TRBV27
d_gene: NA
j_gene: TRBJ1-5
abundance: NA

CDR3nt: TGTGCCAGCAGCACCCTTAGCGGGTTGCCCTACGAGCAGTACTTC
CDR3aa: CASSTLSGLPYEQYF
v_gene: TRBV7-9
d_gene: TRBD2
j_gene: TRBJ2-7
abundance: NA

CDR3nt: TGCGCCAGCAGCTTGGGCAGGAACACTGAAGCTTTCTTT
CDR3aa: CASSLGRNTEAFF
v_gene: TRBV5-1
d_gene: NA
j_gene: TRBJ1-1
abundance: NA

CDR3nt: TGTGCCAGCAGTTATTTGGGGGATTCCCTCCACTTT
CDR3aa: CASSYLGDSLHF
v_gene: TRBV6-5
d_gene: NA
j_gene: TRBJ1-6
abundance: NA

CDR3nt: TGTGCCAGCAGTTTCCGGAGAGGGCAGCTCTATGGCTACACCTTC
CDR3aa: CASSFRRGQLYGYTF
v_gene: TRBV27
d_gene: NA
j_gene: TRBJ1-2
abundance: NA

CDR3nt: TGTGCCAGCAGCCAGGGGCTTACAGGGACTCCTAGCAATCAGCCCCAGCATTTT
CDR3aa: CASSQGLTGTPSNQPQHF
v_gene: TRBV4-2
d_gene: NA
j_gene: TRBJ1-5
abundance: NA

CDR3nt: TGTGCCTGGAGAAGGCACCTCTCTGGGGCCAACGTCCTGACTTTC
CDR3aa: CAWRRHLSGANVLTF
v_gene: TRBV30
d_gene: NA
j_gene: TRBJ2-6
abundance: once

CDR3nt: TGCGCCAGCAGCAAAGAGGGACATCAGCCCCAGCATTTT
CDR3aa: CASSKEGHQPQHF
v_gene: TRBV5-1
d_gene: NA
j_gene: TRBJ1-5
abundance: NA

CDR3nt: TGTGCCAGCACCGTCAGCCACGAGGACGAGCAGTACTTC
CDR3aa: CASTVSHEDEQYF
v_gene: TRBV2
d_gene: NA
j_gene: TRBJ2-7
abundance: once

CDR3nt: TGTGCCAGCAGCTTAGGACAGGGGATAGCAGATACGCAGTATTTT
CDR3aa: CASSLGQGIADTQYF
v_gene: TRBV7-9
d_gene: TRBD1
j_gene: TRBJ2-3
abundance: NA

CDR3nt: TGTGCCAGCAGTGAATACCTCTCGCGGGAGAGAGTGAATGAGCAGTTCTTC
CDR3aa: CASSEYLSRERVNEQFF
v_gene: TRBV2
d_gene: TRBD2
j_gene: TRBJ2-1
abundance: NA

CDR3nt: TGTGCCAGCAGGCAATCTCGAGACATAGTAACTGAAGCTTTCTTT
CDR3aa: CASRQSRDIVTEAFF
v_gene: TRBV6-6
d_gene: NA
j_gene: TRBJ1-1
abundance: NA

CDR3nt: TGTGCCAGCAGTGATAGGACTAGCGGACCCTACGAGCAGTACTTC
CDR3aa: CASSDRTSGPYEQYF
v_gene: TRBV28
d_gene: TRBD2
j_gene: TRBJ2-7
abundance: NA

CDR3nt: TGTGCCAGCAGCTTATCGGGCCTTACCTCTGGGGCCAACGTCCTGACTTTC
CDR3aa: CASSLSGLTSGANVLTF
v_gene: TRBV7-2
d_gene: NA
j_gene: TRBJ2-6
abundance: NA

CDR3nt: TGTGCCAGCAGTGAATGGGGAGACACCAACTATGGCTACACCTTC
CDR3aa: CASSEWGDTNYGYTF
v_gene: TRBV2
d_gene: NA
j_gene: TRBJ1-2
abundance: NA

CDR3nt: TGCGCCCGAAGCGGGACAGGGTATAGGAACACTGAAGCTTTCTTT
CDR3aa: CARSGTGYRNTEAFF
v_gene: TRBV10-1
d_gene: TRBD1
j_gene: TRBJ1-1
abundance: NA

CDR3nt: TGTGCCAGCAGCGTCGCCGGGACAGGGGGCGCGAGTGGCTACACCTTC
CDR3aa: CASSVAGTGGASGYTF
v_gene: TRBV9
d_gene: TRBD1
j_gene: TRBJ1-2
abundance: NA

CDR3nt: TGTGCCAGCAGCTTAGTGCGGCTAGCGGGAGCGGGCACAGATACGCAGTATTTT
CDR3aa: CASSLVRLAGAGTDTQYF
v_gene: TRBV7-2
d_gene: TRBD2
j_gene: TRBJ2-3
abundance: NA

CDR3nt: TGTGCCAGCTCGCTCAACGGACTGAACACTGAAGCTTTCTTT
CDR3aa: CASSLNGLNTEAFF
v_gene: TRBV18
d_gene: NA
j_gene: TRBJ1-1
abundance: few

CDR3nt: TGTGCCAGCAGGGGGACAGGGTTGGCTGAAGCTTTCTTT
CDR3aa: CASRGTGLAEAFF
v_gene: TRBV25-1
d_gene: TRBD1
j_gene: TRBJ1-1
abundance: NA

CDR3nt: TGTGCCACCAGGGGGACAGGAGGTGTCGAGCAGTACTTC
CDR3aa: CATRGTGGVEQYF
v_gene: TRBV15
d_gene: TRBD1
j_gene: TRBJ2-7
abundance: NA

CDR3nt: TGTGCCAGCAAAGGGCTCGCGGGACAGGGAGTAAACACCATATATTTT
CDR3aa: CASKGLAGQGVNTIYF
v_gene: TRBV25-1
d_gene: TRBD1
j_gene: TRBJ1-3
abundance: NA

CDR3nt: TGTGTCAGCAGCTTATGGGGATCAGGGTTTTACAATGAGCAGTTCTTC
CDR3aa: CVSSLWGSGFYNEQFF
v_gene: TRBV7-3
d_gene: NA
j_gene: TRBJ2-1
abundance: NA

CDR3nt: TGCGCCAGCAGCAATCTCCCTAAGGGAGAGGGCTACACCTTC
CDR3aa: CASSNLPKGEGYTF
v_gene: TRBV4-1
d_gene: NA
j_gene: TRBJ1-2
abundance: NA

CDR3nt: TGCGCCAGCAGCCAAGACCCCGCCACAGATACGCAGTATTTT
CDR3aa: CASSQDPATDTQYF
v_gene: TRBV4-3
d_gene: NA
j_gene: TRBJ2-3
abundance: NA

CDR3nt: TGTGCCAGCAGCCTGGGACAGATCCTCAATCAGCCCCAGCATTTT
CDR3aa: CASSLGQILNQPQHF
v_gene: TRBV7-2
d_gene: TRBD1
j_gene: TRBJ1-5
abundance: NA

CDR3nt: TGTGCCAGCAGCTTAGGGGCTAGCGGGGCCCGCGCCGGGGAGCTGTTTTTT
CDR3aa: CASSLGASGARAGELFF
v_gene: TRBV11-2
d_gene: TRBD2
j_gene: TRBJ2-2
abundance: once

CDR3nt: TGCGCCAGCAGCTTATCCGGGACGACCCATGAGCAGTTCTTC
CDR3aa: CASSLSGTTHEQFF
v_gene: TRBV5-1
d_gene: NA
j_gene: TRBJ2-1
abundance: NA

CDR3nt: TGTGCCAGCAGTTTATGGGGACTAGCGGGACAGTCGAACACCGGGGAGCTGTTTTTT
CDR3aa: CASSLWGLAGQSNTGELFF
v_gene: TRBV28
d_gene: TRBD2
j_gene: TRBJ2-2
abundance: NA

CDR3nt: TGTGCCAGCAGCTTGGGTCAGGTCGACAATTCACCCCTCCACTTT
CDR3aa: CASSLGQVDNSPLHF
v_gene: TRBV5-6
d_gene: NA
j_gene: TRBJ1-6
abundance: NA

CDR3nt: TGTGCCAGCAGTTTTGAGGACAGCTATTACAATGAGCAGTTCTTC
CDR3aa: CASSFEDSYYNEQFF
v_gene: TRBV6-5
d_gene: NA
j_gene: TRBJ2-1
abundance: once